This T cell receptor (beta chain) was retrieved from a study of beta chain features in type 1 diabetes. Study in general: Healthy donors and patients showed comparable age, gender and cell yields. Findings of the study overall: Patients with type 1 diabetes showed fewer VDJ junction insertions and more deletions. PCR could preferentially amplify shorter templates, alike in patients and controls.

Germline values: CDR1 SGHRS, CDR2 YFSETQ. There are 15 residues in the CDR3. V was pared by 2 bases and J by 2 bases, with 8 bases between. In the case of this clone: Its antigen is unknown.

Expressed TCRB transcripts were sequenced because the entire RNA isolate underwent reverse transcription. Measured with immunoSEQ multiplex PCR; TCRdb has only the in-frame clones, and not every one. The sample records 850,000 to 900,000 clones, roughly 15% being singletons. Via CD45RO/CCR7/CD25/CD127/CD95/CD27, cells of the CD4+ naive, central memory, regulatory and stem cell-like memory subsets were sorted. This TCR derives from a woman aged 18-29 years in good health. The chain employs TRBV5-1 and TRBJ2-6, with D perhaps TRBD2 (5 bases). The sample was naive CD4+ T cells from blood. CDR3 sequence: CASSLRGPGANVLTF. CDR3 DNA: TGCGCCAGCAGCTTAAGAGGGCCTGGGGCCAACGTCCTGACTTTC.